Below are 24 T cell receptor beta chains sequenced from a single sample in a study of blood T cell repertoires in COVID-19 (dated by TCRdb to the early 2020s). The library was built by means of the immunoSEQ multiplex PCR assay. The clones in this table, taken by TCRdb from immuneACCESS, are in-frame only. Not every clone is retained; where verified, under half of the shortfall comes from an unresolved V gene, and the cause of the rest is unknown. Here the sample has about 49,000 clones; around 82% occur a single time. Together, the top ten hold over 12% of the sample. Sequencing was performed on peripheral blood. The receptors were sampled from a human donor in a cohort sampled during active COVID-19.

The chain combines TRBV15 with TRBJ2-6; 7 positions match TRBD1. The CDR3 is 16 amino acids. Trimming removed 7 bases from V and 0 bases from J; junction bases left unmatched: 6. The germline V gene encodes CDR1 LNHNV and CDR2 YYDKDF (reference sequence). The DNA of the CDR3 is TGTGCCACCAACACAGGGGATCCCTCTGGGGCCAACGTCCTGACTTTC. Amino acids: CATNTGDPSGANVLTF.

The V call is TRBV3-1 (or the pseudogene TRBV3-2), the J call TRBJ1-4, with a possible D match to TRBD1 (6 bases). The CDR3 extends over 13 amino acids. The ends were cut back, 5 bases at V and 8 bases at J, with 12 bases in the middle. CDR1 and CDR2 (germline): LGHDT, YNNKEL (reference sequence). For the CDR3, the DNA is TGTGCCAGCAGCAAGGGGGTAGGAGAAAAACTGTTTTTT. Translation: CASSKGVGEKLFF.

The V call is TRBV6-5, the J call TRBJ2-2; 7 nucleotides agree with TRBD1. V lost 6 bases and J lost 0; bases outside the gene matches: 4. Per the germline V gene, CDR1 is MNHEY and CDR2 is SVGAGI. This CDR3 is 15 amino acids long. The CDR3 spells CASRQGLTNTGELFF. The CDR3 DNA follows: TGTGCCAGCAGACAGGGGCTTACGAACACCGGGGAGCTGTTTTTT.

Here the CDR3 reads CASGAGQGYEQYF. The CDR3 DNA reads as TGTGCTAGTGGGGCCGGACAGGGCTACGAGCAGTACTTC. The chain employs TRBV12-5 and TRBJ2-7, with 8 positions matching TRBD1. This CDR3 spans 13 amino acids. Germline trimming cut 6 bases from V and 3 bases from J; bases unmatched to any gene: 4. The germline CDR1 and CDR2 sequences are LGHNT and FRNRAP.

V gene TRBV7-9 combines with J gene TRBJ2-1; 11 bases are a match to TRBD2. CDR3 length: 14 residues. The germline V gene has CDR1 SEHNR and CDR2 FQNEAQ (reference sequence). Trimming removed 8 bases from V and 7 bases from J; junction bases left unmatched: 7. CDR3 amino acids: CASPTSGSLNEQFF. CDR3 coding DNA: TGTGCCAGCCCCACTAGCGGGAGTTTGAATGAGCAGTTCTTC.

This clone was seen a single time. The genes are TRBV19 and TRBJ2-7; D is undetermined. The V gene's germline CDR1 is LNHDA and CDR2 SQIVND (reference sequence). Trimming cost V 6 bases and J 1 base, with 10 bases left between them. There are 13 residues in the CDR3. The CDR3 DNA reads as TGTGCCAGTAGCAACTTGCAATCCTACGAGCAGTACTTC. Encoded protein: CASSNLQSYEQYF.

The DNA for the CDR3 is TGTGCCAGCAGCCAGGGTACGGGGGACGCTAATGAAAAACTGTTTTTT. Amino acid sequence: CASSQGTGDANEKLFF. The V gene is TRBV3-1 (or the pseudogene TRBV3-2), the J gene TRBJ1-4; D possibly corresponds to TRBD1 (5 bases). This CDR3 region has 16 residues. Trimming shortened V by 3 bases and J by 3 bases, and 14 bases separated the two germline ends. From germline, CDR1 is LGHDT and CDR2 YNNKEL (reference sequence).

The chain uses TRBV7-8 and TRBJ1-1; no definite D call. V dropped 4 bases and J dropped 2 bases, with 8 bases sitting between them. CDR3 length: 13 residues. CDR1 is SGHVS and CDR2 is FQNEAQ in the germline V gene. Here the CDR3 DNA reads TGTGCCAGCAGCTACAAGATAAACACTGAAGCTTTCTTT. This gives the protein CASSYKINTEAFF.

Regarding this clone: It is unclear where the CDR3 begins or ends on the DNA, so no DNA is shown, and the CDR3 is as TCRdb lists it. The V gene is TRBV4-1, the J gene TRBJ2-1; the table assigns TRBD2, which was not confirmed against the DNA. From its first to its last residue, the CDR3 has 13 amino acids. From germline, CDR1 is MGHRA and CDR2 YSYEKL. CDR3 region: CASSQFGSGSRFF.

This chain links TRBV6-6 with TRBJ2-7; 11 bases match TRBD2. V dropped 6 bases and J dropped 7; count of bases not matched to a gene: 8. The germline gives CDR1 MNHNY, CDR2 SVGAGI (reference sequence). The CDR3 contains 14 residues. The CDR3, as DNA: TGTGCCAGCAGCAATAGCGGGAGGGCGGAAGAGCAGTACTTC. Translating gives CASSNSGRAEEQYF.

The chain combines TRBV9 with TRBJ1-5; D remains ambiguous. The germline gives CDR1 SGDLS, CDR2 YYNGEE. The CDR3 length is 15 residues. Trimming cost V 2 bases and J 4 bases, with 13 bases left between them. The CDR3 nucleotides are TGTGCCAGCAGCGTCCCTAAGTCCGGGAATCAGCCCCAGCATTTT. It translates to CASSVPKSGNQPQHF.

J is TRBJ2-7 and V is TRBV6-5; 10 nucleotides agree with TRBD1. V gave up 6 bases and J gave up 4 bases; unmatched junction bases: 9. CDR3 length: 15 residues. Germline CDR1 MNHEY, CDR2 SVGAGI. The CDR3 here is CASRFGQGVTYEQYF. The CDR3 DNA reads TGTGCCAGCAGATTCGGACAGGGGGTTACATACGAGCAGTACTTC.

The chain joins TRBV7-2 to TRBJ1-6; 10 nucleotides agree with TRBD1. The CDR3 loop spans 16 amino acids. Losses at the gene ends were 5 bases for V and 6 bases for J; bases not matched to a gene: 7. Germline V gene sequence: CDR1 SGHTA, CDR2 FQGNSA. CDR3 DNA sequence: TGTGCCAGCAGCCTAAGACAGGGGGCAAGTAATTCACCCCTCCACTTT. Translating gives CASSLRQGASNSPLHF.

The V and J genes are TRBV28 and TRBJ2-7; 8 positions agree with TRBD2. Germline trimming cut 5 bases from V and 2 bases from J; bases unmatched to any gene: 5. The CDR3 is 14 residues long. In germline, CDR1 is MDHEN, CDR2 SYDVKM. CDR3 amino acids: CASSGTSPPYEQYF. The CDR3 DNA follows: TGTGCCAGCAGTGGGACTAGTCCCCCCTACGAGCAGTACTTC.

V gene TRBV2 combines with J gene TRBJ2-2; 9 nucleotides match TRBD2. CDR1 and CDR2 (germline): SNHLY, FYNNEI. The CDR3 totals 16 residues. The junction had 5 bases not matched to a gene; V was cut back by 6 bases and J by 0 bases. In nucleotides, the CDR3 is TGTGCCAGCAGGGCCCGACTAGCGGCGAACACCGGGGAGCTGTTTTTT. Translating gives CASRARLAANTGELFF.

The genes are TRBV9 and TRBJ2-7; TRBD2 matches at 10 bases. The CDR3 extends over 16 amino acids. The germline V gene has CDR1 SGDLS and CDR2 YYNGEE. Trimming removed 3 bases from V and 3 bases from J; junction bases left unmatched: 9. The CDR3 DNA reads TGTGCCAGCAGCGAGGGAACTAGCGGGACATACTACGAGCAGTACTTC. It translates to CASSEGTSGTYYEQYF.

This clone has more than one count but fewer than ten. The rearrangement joins TRBV10-3 to TRBJ1-2, with 7 bases identical to TRBD1. The V and J ends lost 5 bases and 5 bases, in that order; junction bases with no gene match: 2. Germline V gene sequence: CDR1 ENHRY, CDR2 SYGVKD. This CDR3 region has 12 residues. CDR3 region: CAISTGEYGYTF. The CDR3 region has the DNA TGTGCCATCAGTACAGGGGAGTATGGCTACACCTTC.

This clone appeared a few times. The rearrangement uses TRBV29-1 and TRBJ1-4, with 7 bases fitting TRBD1. Trimming removed 7 bases from V and 5 bases from J; junction bases left unmatched: 10. The CDR3 runs to 14 residues. Germline V CDR1 and CDR2: SQVTM, ANQGSEA. The CDR3 region is CSAAPGQSNEKLFF. The CDR3 DNA follows: TGCAGCGCCGCTCCGGGACAGTCAAATGAAAAACTGTTTTTT.

The V and J genes are TRBV7-7 and TRBJ2-2; unclear D gene. The CDR3 consists of 14 residues. The V end lost 4 bases, the J end lost 1 base, and 7 bases lay between the germline ends. Germline V gene data show CDR1 as SSHAT and CDR2 as FNYEAQ (reference sequence). The CDR3 loop is CASSSSGNTGELFF. Written as DNA, the CDR3 is TGTGCCAGCAGCTCTTCAGGGAACACCGGGGAGCTGTTTTTT.

This clone appeared once. The chain has TRBV9 and TRBJ1-2, with D uncertain. From germline, CDR1 is SGDLS and CDR2 YYNGEE. The CDR3 runs 13 residues. V dropped 0 bases and J dropped 8 bases, with 11 bases sitting between them. The DNA of the CDR3 is TGTGCCAGCAGCGTAGTAGAGGGTAGGGGCTACACCTTC. Translation gives CASSVVEGRGYTF.

A few counts support this clone. The chain joins TRBV2 to TRBJ1-3; 10 nucleotides align to TRBD1. Germline lookup yields CDR1 SNHLY and CDR2 FYNNEI. V was pared by 4 bases and J by 4 bases, with 1 base of the junction left unmatched. The CDR3 runs 14 residues. The CDR3 region is CASSGQGAGNTIYF. The CDR3 region has the DNA TGTGCCAGCAGTGGACAGGGGGCAGGAAACACCATATATTTT.

The chain couples TRBV5-1 to TRBJ1-3; 8 positions match TRBD1. Germline V gene sequence: CDR1 SGHRS, CDR2 YFSETQ. The CDR3 is 15 residues long. Trimming took 4 bases from V and 4 from J; bases not matched to a gene: 7. CDR3 amino acids: CASSPGQGRGNTIYF. CDR3 DNA: TGCGCCAGCAGCCCCGGACAGGGAAGAGGAAACACCATATATTTT.

V is TRBV24-1 and J is TRBJ1-5; D ambiguous. Trimming left V 3 bases short and J 5 bases short, with 10 bases between. The CDR3 spans 14 residues. Germline assignment: CDR1 KGHDR and CDR2 SFDVKD. CDR3 in DNA: TGTGCCACCAGTGATGCAAGCGCCTATCAGCCCCAGCATTTT. Amino acids: CATSDASAYQPQHF.

This chain joins TRBV30 and TRBJ2-7, with 10 bases aligning to TRBD2. Germline V lookup: CDR1 GTSNPN, CDR2 SVGIG (reference sequence). CDR3 length: 15 residues. V lost 2 bases and J lost 6; bases outside the gene matches: 10. Here the CDR3 reads CAWSSLAGVLAEQYF. The CDR3 nucleotides are TGTGCCTGGAGTTCCCTAGCGGGGGTGTTGGCCGAGCAGTACTTC.